This TCR beta chain emerged from a study of regulatory T cells in long-lasting Graves disease. The V end lost 6 bases, the J end lost 2 bases, and 5 bases lay between the germline ends. This CDR3 spans 11 amino acids. Per germline, CDR1 MNHEY and CDR2 SVGEGT. Findings of the study overall: In persistent patients, shared public clonotypes (around 2,500) outnumbered those in new patients (roughly 870). When disease was persistent, TRBV28, TRBJ1-2 and TRBJ2-5 were the favored segments.

TCR beta libraries were built with iRepertoire HTBI primers and Arm-PCR of CDR3 regions. TCRdb analysed the multiplex PCR reads with MiXCR anew, one entry per CDR3 protein. This table holds roughly 700,000 distinct CDR3 sequences, 30% found once. This clonotype was counted at least ten times. Its cognate antigen is unknown. Sample time point: persistent/refractory GD, antithyroid drugs over 5 years with positive TRAb. Following extraction of RNA from PBMCs, that RNA was used to make the TCR library. Sample: peripheral blood mononuclear cells (PBMCs), taken when the disease was refractory, from a patient treated with antithyroid drugs. The chain is built from TRBV6-2 or TRBV6-3 and TRBJ2-7; D remains ambiguous. The sequence came from a female donor with Graves disease. CDR3 in DNA: TGTGCCAGCAGCCAAACCTACGAGCAGTACTTC. It encodes CASSQTYEQYF.